This TCR beta chain comes out of a study of cytomegalovirus exposure and HLA in healthy donors. The study's findings and limits: As a later analysis showed, several of the most significant clusters appeared to be linked to common viral pathogens. Most TCR sequences were seen very rarely across donors, but some public TCRs occurred in many.

The PCR was carried out with 60 Vbeta primers and 13 Jbeta primers. Sequenced by immunoSEQ multiplex PCR; TCRdb stores in-frame clones only, minus some. The sample consists of some 200,000 clones, less than 90% of them appearing once. Remarks on this clone: Its specificity is unknown.

V shed 4 bases and J 4 bases; nucleotides not matched to a gene: 9. The CDR3 runs 16 residues. Germline loops: CDR1 SGHKS, CDR2 YYEKEE (reference sequence). The sample comprised PBMCs. The chain carries TRBV5-5 and TRBJ2-2, with 8 bases matching TRBD1. The origin of this receptor is a man in his fifties or sixties in good health and CMV-seronegative. Written as DNA, the CDR3 is TGTGCCAGCAGCCCGGGACAGGCACCGGTCACCGGGGAGCTGTTTTTT. It codes for CASSPGQAPVTGELFF.